This T cell receptor beta chain was sequenced for a study of PD-1 blockade in mismatch repair-deficient tumors. Study-level background: All were previously treated, progressing patients with over 9 mismatch repair-deficient cancer types.

All patients were mismatch repair deficient, assessed by either PCR or immunohistochemistry. TCR sequencing covered a few patients who responded to pembrolizumab. As regards this clone: Its antigen is as yet unknown.

Repertoires were generated with immunoSEQ multiplex PCR, while TCRdb's copy carries only in-frame clones and drops some. The table lists about 130,000 clones, roughly 90% of them singletons. Study-wide findings and caveats: After pembrolizumab, tumor-resident clones rose rapidly, then generally contracted before radiologic responses.

The sample in question was peripheral blood, obtained 72 weeks after starting pembrolizumab. The sequence derives from an adult with mismatch repair-deficient cancer.

The CDR3 bases are TGTGCCAGTAGTGACCAAGGCGACAGACCGAACTATGGCTACACCTTC. Its protein product is CASSDQGDRPNYGYTF. The chain employs TRBV19 and TRBJ1-2, with D possibly matching TRBD1 (5 bases). The CDR3 runs 16 residues. CDR1 and CDR2 from the germline V gene are LNHDA and SQIVND (reference sequence). V was trimmed by 5 bases and J by 2 bases, leaving 18 bases between them.